Below are 26 T cell receptor beta chains sequenced from a single sample in a study of blood T cells in healthy people across ages. Through a sample-barcoded 5' primer and a J-beta primer mix, a second PCR was run for roughly 6 to 11 cycles. TCRdb reanalysed the 5' RACE reads using MiXCR and keeps one entry per CDR3 protein. Found here are some 1.5 million distinct CDR3 sequences, 28% of them singletons; the top ten hold over 7%. Sequencing was carried out using blood. The source of these receptors is a woman in her twenties or thirties in good health.

This chain links TRBV7-8 with TRBJ1-6; a possible D gene is TRBD1 (6 bases). Trimming shortened V by 2 bases and J by 9 bases, and 11 bases separated the two germline ends. CDR3 length equals 14 residues. Germline-derived CDR1 and CDR2 are SGHVS and FQNEAQ. The CDR3 DNA follows: TGTGCCAGCAGCTTAAGGCGGGGGCGTTCACCCCTCCACTTT. This codes for CASSLRRGRSPLHF.

This clonotype was recorded a few times. V and J are TRBV9 and TRBJ1-1; D remains ambiguous. V was cut by 0 bases and J by 2 bases, with 8 bases left in between. There are 14 residues in the CDR3. Germline CDR1 and CDR2: SGDLS and YYNGEE. The CDR3 DNA is TGTGCCAGCAGCGTAGGGTCAAGTAACACTGAAGCTTTCTTT. Protein sequence: CASSVGSSNTEAFF.

Concerning this clonotype itself: This may come from a read error, since a much larger clone is one base off. This chain connects TRBV5-1 to TRBJ2-1; 9 nucleotides line up with TRBD1. V was pared by 4 bases and J by 13 bases, with 12 bases of the junction left unmatched. Per germline, CDR1 SGHRS and CDR2 YFSETQ. This CDR3 is built from 14 residues. Here the CDR3 reads CASSRRTGEETQFF. The CDR3 coding sequence is TGCGCCAGCAGCCGGAGGACAGGGGAGGAGACCCAGTTCTTC.

This clonotype appeared a few times. The rearrangement links TRBV2 to TRBJ1-2; 7 bases match TRBD1. The CDR3 extends over 13 amino acids. In germline, CDR1 is SNHLY, CDR2 FYNNEI. V was pared by 9 bases and J by 6 bases, with 10 bases of the junction left unmatched. This chain's CDR3 is CARTAQGEHGYTF. The CDR3 DNA reads TGTGCCAGGACCGCCCAGGGGGAACATGGCTACACCTTC. Together with reference TRBV2 and TRBJ1-2, the CDR3 gives the full variable domain: EPEVTQTPSHQVTQMGQEVILRCVPISNHLYFYWYRQILGQKVEFLVSFYNNEISEKSEIFDDQFSVERPDGSNFTLKIRSTKLEDSAMYFCARTAQGEHGYTFGSGTRLTVV.

The chain links TRBV4-1 to TRBJ2-4; possibly TRBD1 or TRBD2 for D (7 bases each). Trimming pared 7 bases from V and 14 bases from J, leaving 24 bases between. The CDR3 extends over 14 amino acids. Germline lookup yields CDR1 MGHRA and CDR2 YSYEKL. The CDR3 loop is CASTERQGEGLKYF. As DNA, the CDR3 is TGCGCCAGCACCGAGCGGCAGGGGGAGGGGTTAAAGTACTTC.

The chain employs TRBV12-3 or TRBV12-4 and TRBJ2-3; 9 bases align to TRBD2. This CDR3 is 15 amino acids long. J gave up 5 bases and V 3 bases, and 6 bases lay outside the gene matches. As DNA, the CDR3 is TGTGCCAGCAGTTTGCTAGCGGGGATACTAGATACGCAGTATTTT. Translated: CASSLLAGILDTQYF.

This clonotype was detected a few times. The rearrangement joins TRBV21-1 to TRBJ2-1; the table calls TRBD2, which could not be checked here. TRBV21-1 is flagged as a pseudogene. There are 20 residues in the CDR3. DNA of the CDR3: TGTGCCAGCAGCAAAGTGTTTGGGCGGGAGGACCCAAGCTCCTACAATGAGCAGTTCTTC. Translated, it gives CASSKVFGREDPSSYNEQFF.

Worth noting for this clonotype: Possible read error: a much larger clone is one base away. The chain links TRBV7-2 to TRBJ2-1; the match to TRBD2 covers 7 bases. V was clipped by 4 bases and J by 4 bases; unmatched bases: 13. Per the germline V gene, CDR1 is SGHTA and CDR2 is FQGNSA. CDR3 length: 17 amino acids. CDR3 amino acids: CASSSQRVVGLYNEQFF. For the CDR3, the DNA is TGTGCCAGCAGCTCACAAAGGGTAGTGGGACTATACAATGAGCAGTTCTTC.

The V gene is TRBV5-1, the J gene TRBJ1-1; D call uncertain. This CDR3 region has 16 residues. V shed 0 bases and J shed 4 bases, with 16 bases lying between them. Germline CDR1 is SGHRS and CDR2 is YFSETQ. The CDR3 is CASSLATGVVGTEAFF. The CDR3 nucleotides are TGCGCCAGCAGCTTGGCAACTGGGGTAGTGGGCACTGAAGCTTTCTTT.

The gene calls are TRBV29-1 and TRBJ2-2, with D tentatively TRBD1 (6 bases). Germline CDR1 and CDR2: SQVTM and ANQGSEA. Trimming took 5 bases from V and 1 from J, leaving 11 bases between them. The CDR3 contains 14 residues. CDR3 amino acids: CSVTQGLNTGELFF. CDR3 sequence (DNA): TGCAGCGTTACACAGGGCCTGAACACCGGGGAGCTGTTTTTT.

This clonotype was picked up a small number of times. This chain joins TRBV7-6 and TRBJ2-7; TRBD1 agrees at 8 bases. CDR1 is SGHVS and CDR2 is FNYEAQ in the germline V gene. The CDR3 length is 17 residues. Germline trimming cut 3 bases from V and 4 bases from J; bases unmatched to any gene: 14. CDR3 DNA sequence: TGTGCCAGCAGCTTCCAATCCGCCCGACAGGGGTTGTACGAGCAGTACTTC. Translated, it gives CASSFQSARQGLYEQYF. Drawing the rest from reference TRBV7-6 and TRBJ2-7, the complete variable domain is GAGVSQSPRYKVTKRGQDVALRCDPISGHVSLYWYRQALGQGPEFLTYFNYEAQQDKSGLPNDRFSAERPEGSISTLTIQRTEQRDSAMYRCASSFQSARQGLYEQYFGPGTRLTVT.

In the case of this clonotype: At one end the junction does not follow the germline gene, possibly because of a read error. The CDR3 region has the DNA TGTGACAGCAGCGGGGGGTGGGGTGAGGCCTACGAGCAGTACTTC. Its translation is CDSSGGWGEAYEQYF. This chain uses TRBV9 with TRBJ2-7; 9 positions match TRBD2. Germline CDR1 is SGDLS and CDR2 is YYNGEE. The CDR3 runs 15 residues. The complete variable domain, with remaining parts taken from reference TRBV9 and TRBJ2-7, reads DSGVTQTPKHLITATGQRVTLRCSPRSGDLSVYWYQQSLDQGLQFLIQYYNGEERAKGNILERFSAQQFPDLHSELNLSSLELGDSALYFCDSSGGWGEAYEQYFGPGTRLTVT.

The chain uses TRBV18 and TRBJ2-7, with TRBD1 matching 8 bases. There are 16 residues in the CDR3. V trimming: 3 bases; J trimming: 4 bases; junction bases outside the gene matches: 11. Germline CDR1 KGHSH, CDR2 LQKENI. CDR3 region: CASSPQGAGDYYEQYF. The CDR3 coding sequence is TGTGCCAGCTCACCGCAGGGGGCCGGAGACTATTACGAGCAGTACTTC.

The V call is TRBV11-2, the J call TRBJ2-3; no clear D gene. Germline CDR1 and CDR2: SGHAT and FQNNGV. The CDR3 runs to 12 residues. V lost 4 bases to trimming and J lost 8 bases, with 10 bases between them. This chain's CDR3 is CASSSDGPTQYF. CDR3 DNA: TGTGCCAGCAGCTCCGACGGACCTACGCAGTATTTT.

This sequence joins TRBV12-3 or TRBV12-4 and TRBJ2-5; either TRBD1 or TRBD2 may supply D (5 bases each). This CDR3 has 15 residues. Trimming shortened V by 8 bases and J by 2 bases, and 18 bases separated the two germline ends. CDR3 in DNA: TGTGCCAGCTCCCGGCGGAGAGGGGTACAAGAGACCCAGTACTTC. Protein product: CASSRRRGVQETQYF.

This clonotype came up many times. This chain links TRBV6-5 with TRBJ1-2; maybe TRBD1 (6 bases). This CDR3 region has 14 residues. The germline V gene has CDR1 MNHEY and CDR2 SVGAGI. V shed 2 bases and J shed 3 bases, with 10 bases lying between them. CDR3 residues: CASSYVRTDYGYTF. Here the CDR3 DNA reads TGTGCCAGCAGTTACGTTAGGACAGACTATGGCTACACCTTC.

CDR3 DNA sequence: TGCAGTGCTCCTCTACTACTTAGCACAGATACGCAGTATTTT. Translation gives CSAPLLLSTDTQYF. The chain joins TRBV20-1 to TRBJ2-3; no firm D call. Trimming removed 5 bases at V and 0 bases at J, with 12 bases between. Germline-derived CDR1 and CDR2 are DFQATT and SNEGSKA (reference sequence). The CDR3 loop spans 14 amino acids.

This chain uses TRBV7-8 with TRBJ2-4; TRBD1 is a possible D gene (5 bases). Near its end, the DNA agrees better with TRBJ2-7, so the J call may be wrong. The CDR3 runs 12 residues. From germline, CDR1 is SGHVS and CDR2 FQNEAQ. CDR3 in amino acids: CASTLTEYEQYF. The CDR3 DNA follows: TGTGCCAGCACCCTGACAGAATACGAGCAGTACTTC.

V and J are TRBV7-6 and TRBJ2-5; D is possibly TRBD1 (7 bases). The CDR3 covers 16 residues. Germline V lookup: CDR1 SGHVS, CDR2 FNYEAQ. V shed 5 bases and J shed 7 bases, with 23 bases lying between them. DNA of the CDR3: TGTGCCAGCAGCCTGGCCGGGACAGTAATCGGGGGGACCCAGTACTTC. Translated: CASSLAGTVIGGTQYF.

The chain has TRBV28 and TRBJ2-3, with 7 bases matching TRBD1. Germline values: CDR1 MDHEN, CDR2 SYDVKM. V shed 5 bases and J 2 bases; nucleotides not matched to a gene: 10. The CDR3 is 16 residues long. The DNA for the CDR3 is TGTGCCAGCAGTCCCGACAGGGCCGTTTCCACAGATACGCAGTATTTT. Amino acid sequence: CASSPDRAVSTDTQYF.

The rearrangement joins TRBV12-5 to TRBJ2-3; 9 nucleotides match TRBD2. V was clipped by 2 bases and J by 2 bases; unmatched bases: 8. This CDR3 region has 17 residues. Germline values: CDR1 LGHNT, CDR2 FRNRAP. Written as DNA, the CDR3 is TGTGCTAGTGGTTTGATTTTAGCGGGGGATCACACAGATACGCAGTATTTT. Amino acids: CASGLILAGDHTDTQYF.

This clonotype was counted between two and nine times. The chain employs TRBV20-1 and TRBJ1-5; TRBD1 is a possible D gene (6 bases). V was cut by 4 bases and J by 5 bases, with 15 bases left in between. The CDR3 is 14 residues long. Germline lookup yields CDR1 DFQATT and CDR2 SNEGSKA (reference sequence). In nucleotides, the CDR3 is TGCAGTGCTACCAGCCGGGACAACGATCAGCCCCAGCATTTT. Translated, it gives CSATSRDNDQPQHF.

Comment on this clonotype: A junction end diverges from the germline sequence, so it may reflect a read error. The rearrangement uses TRBV14 and TRBJ2-3; no clear D. The CDR3 consists of 18 residues. Germline V CDR1 and CDR2: SGHDN, FVKESK. Here the CDR3 reads CAGSQEARPLPGTDTQYF. DNA for the CDR3: TGTGCCGGCAGCCAAGAAGCGCGCCCACTCCCCGGCACAGATACGCAGTATTTT.

This chain uses TRBV7-2 with TRBJ1-1, with D unresolved. The germline V gene encodes CDR1 SGHTA and CDR2 FQGNSA. The CDR3 totals 14 residues. Trimming took off 6 bases at V and 2 bases at J, with 13 bases between the two ends. The CDR3 DNA reads TGTGCCAGCAGGGCAGGACGGGGAAACACTGAAGCTTTCTTT. Translating gives CASRAGRGNTEAFF. The full variable domain, its missing parts supplied by reference TRBV7-2 and TRBJ1-1, is GAGVSQSPSNKVTEKGKDVELRCDPISGHTALYWYRQSLGQGLEFLIYFQGNSAPDKSGLPSDRFSAERTGGSVSTLTIQRTQQEDSAVYLCASRAGRGNTEAFFGQGTRLTVV.

The chain has TRBV12-3 or TRBV12-4 and TRBJ1-4; D is undetermined. V lost 3 bases and J lost 8, with 25 bases in between. This CDR3 has 18 amino acids. The CDR3 bases are TGTGCCAGCAGTTTCGGTTCCGTCCCTTTGAGGGCTGAAGAAAAACTGTTTTTT. This sequence encodes CASSFGSVPLRAEEKLFF.

The chain is built from TRBV7-9 and TRBJ2-3, with 8 nucleotides matching TRBD2. CDR3 length: 16 amino acids. V shed 4 bases, J shed 5 bases, and the junction held 11 bases outside the gene matches. From germline, CDR1 is SEHNR and CDR2 FQNEAQ (reference sequence). CDR3 residues: CASSSFTGGRGDTQYF. The CDR3 DNA reads TGTGCCAGCAGCTCGTTTACGGGGGGGCGAGGAGATACGCAGTATTTT.